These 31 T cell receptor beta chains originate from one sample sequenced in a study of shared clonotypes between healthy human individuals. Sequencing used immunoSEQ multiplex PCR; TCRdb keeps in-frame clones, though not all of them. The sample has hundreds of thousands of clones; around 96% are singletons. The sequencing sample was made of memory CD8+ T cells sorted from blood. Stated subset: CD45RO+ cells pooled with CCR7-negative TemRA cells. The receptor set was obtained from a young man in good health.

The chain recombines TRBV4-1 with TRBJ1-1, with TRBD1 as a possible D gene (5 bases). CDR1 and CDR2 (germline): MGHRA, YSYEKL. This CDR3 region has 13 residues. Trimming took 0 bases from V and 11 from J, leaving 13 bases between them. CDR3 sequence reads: CASSQEPREAAFF. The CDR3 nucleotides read TGCGCCAGCAGCCAAGAACCCAGGGAGGCGGCTTTCTTT.

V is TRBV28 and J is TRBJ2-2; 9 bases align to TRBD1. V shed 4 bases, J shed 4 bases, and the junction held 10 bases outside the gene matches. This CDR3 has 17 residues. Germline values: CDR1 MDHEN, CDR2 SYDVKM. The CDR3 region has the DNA TGTGCCAGCAGTTCCATTAGGGACAGGGAGGGCACCGGGGAGCTGTTTTTT. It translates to CASSSIRDREGTGELFF.

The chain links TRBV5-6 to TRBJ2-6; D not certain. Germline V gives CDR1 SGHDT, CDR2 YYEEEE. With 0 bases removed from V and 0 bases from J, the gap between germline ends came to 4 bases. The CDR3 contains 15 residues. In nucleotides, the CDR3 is TGTGCCAGCAGCTTGGACAACTCTGGGGCCAACGTCCTGACTTTC. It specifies CASSLDNSGANVLTF. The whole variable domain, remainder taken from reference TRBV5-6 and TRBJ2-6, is DAGVTQSPTHLIKTRGQQVTLRCSPKSGHDTVSWYQQALGQGPQFIFQYYEEEERQRGNFPDRFSGHQFPNYSSELNVNALLLGDSALYLCASSLDNSGANVLTFGAGSRLTVL.

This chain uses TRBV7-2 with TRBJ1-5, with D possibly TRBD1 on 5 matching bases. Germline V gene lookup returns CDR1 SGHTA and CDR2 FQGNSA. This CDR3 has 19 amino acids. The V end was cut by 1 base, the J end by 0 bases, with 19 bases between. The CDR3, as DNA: TGTGCCAGCAGCTTAGGGGGCAAAAGCGACAGCTATAGCAATCAGCCCCAGCATTTT. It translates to CASSLGGKSDSYSNQPQHF. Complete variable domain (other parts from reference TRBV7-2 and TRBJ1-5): GAGVSQSPSNKVTEKGKDVELRCDPISGHTALYWYRQSLGQGLEFLIYFQGNSAPDKSGLPSDRFSAERTGGSVSTLTIQRTQQEDSAVYLCASSLGGKSDSYSNQPQHFGDGTRLSIL.

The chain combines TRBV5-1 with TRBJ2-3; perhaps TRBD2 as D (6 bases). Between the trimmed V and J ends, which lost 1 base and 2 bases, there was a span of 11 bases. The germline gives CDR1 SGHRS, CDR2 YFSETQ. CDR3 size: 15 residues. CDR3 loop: CASSLSGVLTDTQYF. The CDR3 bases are TGCGCCAGCAGCTTGTCGGGGGTACTCACAGATACGCAGTATTTT.

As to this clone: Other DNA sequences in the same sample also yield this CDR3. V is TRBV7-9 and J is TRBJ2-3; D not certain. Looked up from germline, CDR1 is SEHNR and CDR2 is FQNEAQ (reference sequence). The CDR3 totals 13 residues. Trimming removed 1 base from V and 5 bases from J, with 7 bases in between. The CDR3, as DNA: TGTGCCAGCAGCTTAGTGGGTGGAGATACGCAGTATTTT. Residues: CASSLVGGDTQYF.

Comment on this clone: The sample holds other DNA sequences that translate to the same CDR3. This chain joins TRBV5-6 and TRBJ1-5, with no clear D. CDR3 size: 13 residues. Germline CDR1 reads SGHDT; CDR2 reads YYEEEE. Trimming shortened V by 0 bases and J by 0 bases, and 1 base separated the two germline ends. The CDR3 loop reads CASSLGSNQPQHF. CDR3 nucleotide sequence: TGTGCCAGCAGCTTGGGTAGCAATCAGCCCCAGCATTTT.

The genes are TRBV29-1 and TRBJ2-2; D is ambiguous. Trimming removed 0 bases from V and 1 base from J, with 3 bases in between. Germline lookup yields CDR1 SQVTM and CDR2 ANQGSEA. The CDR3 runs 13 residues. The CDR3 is CSVEDWNTGELFF. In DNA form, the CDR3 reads TGCAGCGTTGAAGATTGGAACACCGGGGAGCTGTTTTTT.

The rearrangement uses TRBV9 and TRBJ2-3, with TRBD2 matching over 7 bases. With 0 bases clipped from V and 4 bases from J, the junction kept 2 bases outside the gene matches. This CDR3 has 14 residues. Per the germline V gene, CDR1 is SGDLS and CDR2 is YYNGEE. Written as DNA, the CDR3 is TGTGCCAGCAGCGTAGGCGGGAGTGCAGATACGCAGTATTTT. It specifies CASSVGGSADTQYF.

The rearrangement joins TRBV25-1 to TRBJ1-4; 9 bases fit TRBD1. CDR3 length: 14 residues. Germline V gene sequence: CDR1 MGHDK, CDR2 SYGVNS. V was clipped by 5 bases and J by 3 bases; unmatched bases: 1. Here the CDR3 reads CASSRTGANEKLFF. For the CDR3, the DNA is TGTGCCAGCAGTCGGACAGGGGCTAATGAAAAACTGTTTTTT.

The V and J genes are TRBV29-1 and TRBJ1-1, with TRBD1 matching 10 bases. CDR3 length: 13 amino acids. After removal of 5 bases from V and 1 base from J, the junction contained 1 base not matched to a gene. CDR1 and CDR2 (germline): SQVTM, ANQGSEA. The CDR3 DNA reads TGCAGCGTTAGACAGGGGGCGAACACTGAAGCTTTCTTT. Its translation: CSVRQGANTEAFF.

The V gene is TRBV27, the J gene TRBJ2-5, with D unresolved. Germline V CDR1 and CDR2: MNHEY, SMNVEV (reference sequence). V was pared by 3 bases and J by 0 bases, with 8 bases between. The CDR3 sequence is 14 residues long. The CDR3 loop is CASSLSPYQETQYF. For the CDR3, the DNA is TGTGCCAGCAGTTTGTCCCCGTACCAAGAGACCCAGTACTTC.

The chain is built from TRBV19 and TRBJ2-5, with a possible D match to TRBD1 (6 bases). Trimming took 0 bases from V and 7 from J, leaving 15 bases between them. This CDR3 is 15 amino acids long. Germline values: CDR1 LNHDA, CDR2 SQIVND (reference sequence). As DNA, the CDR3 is TGTGCCAGTAGTATAGATTTGGGCCCCAGGGGGACCCAGTACTTC. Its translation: CASSIDLGPRGTQYF.

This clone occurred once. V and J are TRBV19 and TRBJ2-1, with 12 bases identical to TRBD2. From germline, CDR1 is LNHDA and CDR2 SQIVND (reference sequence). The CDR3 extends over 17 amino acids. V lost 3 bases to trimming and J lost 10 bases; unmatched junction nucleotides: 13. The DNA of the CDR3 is TGTGCCAGTAGTATTAGGACTAGCGGGAATTTGGGGAAGGAGCAGTTCTTC. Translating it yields CASSIRTSGNLGKEQFF. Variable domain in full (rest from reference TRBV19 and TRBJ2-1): DGGITQSPKYLFRKEGQNVTLSCEQNLNHDAMYWYRQDPGQGLRLIYYSQIVNDFQKGDIAEGYSVSREKKESFPLTVTSAQKNPTAFYLCASSIRTSGNLGKEQFFGPGTRLTVL.

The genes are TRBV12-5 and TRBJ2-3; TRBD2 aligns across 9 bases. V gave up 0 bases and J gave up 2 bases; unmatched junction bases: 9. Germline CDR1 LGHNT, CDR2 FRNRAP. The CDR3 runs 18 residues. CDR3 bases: TGTGCTAGTGGTTTGGTACGATCGGCTAGCGGGGCCACAGATACGCAGTATTTT. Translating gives CASGLVRSASGATDTQYF.

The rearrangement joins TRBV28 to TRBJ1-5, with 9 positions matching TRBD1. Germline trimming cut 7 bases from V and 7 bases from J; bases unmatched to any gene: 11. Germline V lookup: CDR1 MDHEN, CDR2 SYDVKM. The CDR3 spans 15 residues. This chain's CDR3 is CASTQTGQGWQPQHF. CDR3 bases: TGTGCCAGCACCCAAACGGGACAGGGATGGCAGCCCCAGCATTTT.

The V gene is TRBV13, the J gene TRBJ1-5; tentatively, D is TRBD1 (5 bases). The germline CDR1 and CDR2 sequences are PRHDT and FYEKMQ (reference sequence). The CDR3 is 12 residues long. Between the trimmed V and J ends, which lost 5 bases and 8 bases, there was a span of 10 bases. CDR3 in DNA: TGTGCCAGCAGCCCTCGGGGGGAGCCCCAGCATTTT. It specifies CASSPRGEPQHF.

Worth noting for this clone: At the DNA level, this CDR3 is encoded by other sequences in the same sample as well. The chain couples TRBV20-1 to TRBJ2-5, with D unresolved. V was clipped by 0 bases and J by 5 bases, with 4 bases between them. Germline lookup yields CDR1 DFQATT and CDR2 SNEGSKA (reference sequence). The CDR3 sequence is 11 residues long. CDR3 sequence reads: CSARDRETQYF. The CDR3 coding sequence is TGCAGTGCTAGAGATAGGGAGACCCAGTACTTC.

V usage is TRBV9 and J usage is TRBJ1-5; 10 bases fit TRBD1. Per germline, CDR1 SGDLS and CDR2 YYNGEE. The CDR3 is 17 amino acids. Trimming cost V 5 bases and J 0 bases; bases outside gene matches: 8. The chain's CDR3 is CASSPGQGLYSNQPQHF. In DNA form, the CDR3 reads TGTGCCAGCAGTCCGGGACAGGGGCTCTATAGCAATCAGCCCCAGCATTTT.

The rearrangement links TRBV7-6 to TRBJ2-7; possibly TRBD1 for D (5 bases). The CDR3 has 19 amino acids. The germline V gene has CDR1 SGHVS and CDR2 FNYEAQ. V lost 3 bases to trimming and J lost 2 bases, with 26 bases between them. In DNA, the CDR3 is TGTGCCAGCAGCTTGAGCTACAGGACGACACAACATAAAACCTACGAGCAGTACTTC. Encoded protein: CASSLSYRTTQHKTYEQYF.

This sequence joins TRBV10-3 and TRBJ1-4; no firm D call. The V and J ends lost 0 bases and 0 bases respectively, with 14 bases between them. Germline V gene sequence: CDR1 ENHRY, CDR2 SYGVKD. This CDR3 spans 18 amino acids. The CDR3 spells CAISESQSRYATNEKLFF. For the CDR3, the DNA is TGTGCCATCAGTGAGTCCCAGAGCAGATATGCAACTAATGAAAAACTGTTTTTT.

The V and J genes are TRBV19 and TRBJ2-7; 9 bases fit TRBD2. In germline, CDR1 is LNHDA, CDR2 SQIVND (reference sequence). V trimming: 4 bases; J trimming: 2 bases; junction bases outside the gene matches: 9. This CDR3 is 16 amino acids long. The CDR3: CASSTGHLAGTYEQYF. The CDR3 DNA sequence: TGTGCCAGTAGTACCGGGCATCTAGCGGGAACCTACGAGCAGTACTTC.

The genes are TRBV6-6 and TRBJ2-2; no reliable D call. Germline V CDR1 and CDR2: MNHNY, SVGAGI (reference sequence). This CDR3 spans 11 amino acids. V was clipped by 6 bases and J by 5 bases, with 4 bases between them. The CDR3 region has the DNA TGTGCCAGCAGAGGGACCGGGGAGCTGTTTTTT. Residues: CASRGTGELFF.

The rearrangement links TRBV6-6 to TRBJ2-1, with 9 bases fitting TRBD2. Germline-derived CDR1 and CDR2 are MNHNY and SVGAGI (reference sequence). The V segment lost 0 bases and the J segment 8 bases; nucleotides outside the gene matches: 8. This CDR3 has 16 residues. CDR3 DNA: TGTGCCAGCAGTTACTCGCCATTAGCGGGAGCCCATGAGCAGTTCTTC. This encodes CASSYSPLAGAHEQFF.

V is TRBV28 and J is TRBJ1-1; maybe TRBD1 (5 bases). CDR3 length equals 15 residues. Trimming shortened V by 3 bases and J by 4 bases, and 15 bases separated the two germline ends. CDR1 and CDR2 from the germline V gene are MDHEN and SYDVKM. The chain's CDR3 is CASSLARVRGTEAFF. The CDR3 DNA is TGTGCCAGCAGTTTGGCCAGGGTTAGGGGCACTGAAGCTTTCTTT. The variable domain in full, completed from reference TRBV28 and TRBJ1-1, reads DVKVTQSSRYLVKRTGEKVFLECVQDMDHENMFWYRQDPGLGLRLIYFSYDVKMKEKGDIPEGYSVSREKKERFSLILESASTNQTSMYLCASSLARVRGTEAFFGQGTRLTVV.

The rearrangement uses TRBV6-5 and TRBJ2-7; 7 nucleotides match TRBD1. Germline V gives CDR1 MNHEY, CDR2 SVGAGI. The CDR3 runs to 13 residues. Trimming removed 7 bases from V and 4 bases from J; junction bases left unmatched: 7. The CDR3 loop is CASNSPGQYEQYF. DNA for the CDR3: TGTGCCAGCAATTCCCCGGGACAGTACGAGCAGTACTTC.

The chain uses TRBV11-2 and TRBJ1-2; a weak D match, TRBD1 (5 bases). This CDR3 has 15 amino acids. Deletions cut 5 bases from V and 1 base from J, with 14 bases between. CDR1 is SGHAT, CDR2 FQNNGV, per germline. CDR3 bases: TGTGCCAGCAGCCCACTCCGACAGCTTAACTATGGCTACACCTTC. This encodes CASSPLRQLNYGYTF.

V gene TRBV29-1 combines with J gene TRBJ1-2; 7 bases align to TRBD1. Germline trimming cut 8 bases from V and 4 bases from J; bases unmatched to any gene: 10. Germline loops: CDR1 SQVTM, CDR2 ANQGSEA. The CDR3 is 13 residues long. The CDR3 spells CSIHPGTAYGYTF. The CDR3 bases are TGCAGCATACACCCCGGGACAGCCTATGGCTACACCTTC.

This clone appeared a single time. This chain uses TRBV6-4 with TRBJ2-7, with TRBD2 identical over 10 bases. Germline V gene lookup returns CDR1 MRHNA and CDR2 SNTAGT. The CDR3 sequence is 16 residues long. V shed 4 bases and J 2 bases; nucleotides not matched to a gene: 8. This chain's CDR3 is CASSVGPSGSPYEQYF. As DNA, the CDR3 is TGTGCCAGCAGTGTGGGGCCTAGCGGGAGTCCCTACGAGCAGTACTTC.

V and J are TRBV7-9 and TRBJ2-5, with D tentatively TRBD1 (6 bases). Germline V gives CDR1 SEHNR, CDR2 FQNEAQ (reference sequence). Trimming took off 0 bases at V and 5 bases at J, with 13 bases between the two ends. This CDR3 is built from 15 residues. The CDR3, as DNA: TGTGCCAGCAGCTTAGCTGCAACAGGGCCGGAGACCCAGTACTTC. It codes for CASSLAATGPETQYF.

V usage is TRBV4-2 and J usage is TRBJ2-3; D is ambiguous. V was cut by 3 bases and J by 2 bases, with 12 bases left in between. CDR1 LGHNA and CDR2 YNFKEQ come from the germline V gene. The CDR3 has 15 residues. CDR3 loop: CASSHAKTITDTQYF. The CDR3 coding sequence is TGTGCCAGCAGCCATGCGAAGACAATCACAGATACGCAGTATTTT.